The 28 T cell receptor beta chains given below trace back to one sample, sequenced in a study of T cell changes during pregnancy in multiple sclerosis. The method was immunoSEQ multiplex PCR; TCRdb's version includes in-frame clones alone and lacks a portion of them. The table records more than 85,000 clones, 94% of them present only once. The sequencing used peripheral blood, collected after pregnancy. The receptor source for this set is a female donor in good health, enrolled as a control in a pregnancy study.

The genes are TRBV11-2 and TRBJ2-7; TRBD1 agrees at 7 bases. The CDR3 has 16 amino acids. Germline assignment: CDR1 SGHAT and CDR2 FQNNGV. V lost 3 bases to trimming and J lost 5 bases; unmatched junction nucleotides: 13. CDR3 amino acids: CASSLSFRGRDHEQYF. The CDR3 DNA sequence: TGTGCCAGCAGCTTGAGTTTCAGGGGGAGAGACCACGAGCAGTACTTC.

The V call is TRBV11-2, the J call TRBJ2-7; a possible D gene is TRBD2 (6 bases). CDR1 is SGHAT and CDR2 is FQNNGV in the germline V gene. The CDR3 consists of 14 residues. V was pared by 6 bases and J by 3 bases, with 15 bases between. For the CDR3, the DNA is TGTGCCAGCAGGACCGGGGGTAGGGGCTACGAGCAGTACTTC. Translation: CASRTGGRGYEQYF.

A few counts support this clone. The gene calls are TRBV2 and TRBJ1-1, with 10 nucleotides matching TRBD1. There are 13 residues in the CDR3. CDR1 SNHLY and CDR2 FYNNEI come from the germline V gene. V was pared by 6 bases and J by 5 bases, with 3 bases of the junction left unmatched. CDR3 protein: CASRTGGSTEAFF. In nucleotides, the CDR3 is TGTGCCAGCAGGACAGGGGGCAGTACTGAAGCTTTCTTT. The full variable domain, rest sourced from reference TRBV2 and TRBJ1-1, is EPEVTQTPSHQVTQMGQEVILRCVPISNHLYFYWYRQILGQKVEFLVSFYNNEISEKSEIFDDQFSVERPDGSNFTLKIRSTKLEDSAMYFCASRTGGSTEAFFGQGTRLTVV.

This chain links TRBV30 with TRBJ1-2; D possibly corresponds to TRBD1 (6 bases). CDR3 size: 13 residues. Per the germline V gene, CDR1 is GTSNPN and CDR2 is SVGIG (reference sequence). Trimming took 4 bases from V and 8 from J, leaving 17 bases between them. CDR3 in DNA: TGTGCCTGGAATTTCAGGGGAAGGGAGGGCTACACCTTC. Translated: CAWNFRGREGYTF.

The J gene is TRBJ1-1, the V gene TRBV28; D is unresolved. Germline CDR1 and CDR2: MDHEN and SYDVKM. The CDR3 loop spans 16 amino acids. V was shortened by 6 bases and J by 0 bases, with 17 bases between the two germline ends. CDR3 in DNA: TGTGCCAGCAGCCCGGTCTTCGGACTGCTGAACACTGAAGCTTTCTTT. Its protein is CASSPVFGLLNTEAFF.

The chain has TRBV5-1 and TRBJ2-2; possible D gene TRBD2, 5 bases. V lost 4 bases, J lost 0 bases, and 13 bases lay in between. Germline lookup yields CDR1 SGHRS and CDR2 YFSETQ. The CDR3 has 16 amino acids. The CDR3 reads CASSVQVGANTGELFF. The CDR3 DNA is TGCGCCAGCAGCGTCCAAGTGGGAGCGAACACCGGGGAGCTGTTTTTT.

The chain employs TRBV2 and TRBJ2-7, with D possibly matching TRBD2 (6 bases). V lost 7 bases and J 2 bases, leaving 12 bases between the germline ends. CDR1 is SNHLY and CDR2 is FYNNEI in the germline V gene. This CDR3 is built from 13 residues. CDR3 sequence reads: CASTGDFPYEQYF. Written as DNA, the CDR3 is TGTGCCAGCACCGGGGACTTCCCCTACGAGCAGTACTTC.

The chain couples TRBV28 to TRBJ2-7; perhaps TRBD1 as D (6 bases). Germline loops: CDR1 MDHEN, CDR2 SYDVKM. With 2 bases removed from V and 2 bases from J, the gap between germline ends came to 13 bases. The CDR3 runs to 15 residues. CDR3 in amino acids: CASSLQGNRAYEQYF. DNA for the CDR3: TGTGCCAGCAGTTTACAGGGGAATAGGGCCTACGAGCAGTACTTC.

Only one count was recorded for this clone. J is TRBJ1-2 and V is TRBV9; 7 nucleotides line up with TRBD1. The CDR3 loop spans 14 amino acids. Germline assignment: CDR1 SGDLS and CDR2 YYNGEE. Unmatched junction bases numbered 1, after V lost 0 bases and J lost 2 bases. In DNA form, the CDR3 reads TGTGCCAGCAGCGTAGTGACAGGGAACTATGGCTACACCTTC. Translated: CASSVVTGNYGYTF.

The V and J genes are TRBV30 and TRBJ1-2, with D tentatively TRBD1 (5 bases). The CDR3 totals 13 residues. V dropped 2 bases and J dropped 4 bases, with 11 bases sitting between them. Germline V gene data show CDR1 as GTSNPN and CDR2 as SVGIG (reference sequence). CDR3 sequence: CAWSSGTSYGYTF. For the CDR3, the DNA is TGTGCCTGGAGTTCCGGGACTTCCTATGGCTACACCTTC.

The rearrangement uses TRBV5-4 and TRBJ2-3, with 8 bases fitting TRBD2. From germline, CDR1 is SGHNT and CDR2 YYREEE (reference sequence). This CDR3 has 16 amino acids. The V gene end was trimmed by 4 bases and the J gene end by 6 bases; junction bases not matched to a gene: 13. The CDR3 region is CASSGGSSGPPDTQYF. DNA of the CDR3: TGTGCCAGCAGCGGCGGATCTAGCGGGCCACCCGATACGCAGTATTTT.

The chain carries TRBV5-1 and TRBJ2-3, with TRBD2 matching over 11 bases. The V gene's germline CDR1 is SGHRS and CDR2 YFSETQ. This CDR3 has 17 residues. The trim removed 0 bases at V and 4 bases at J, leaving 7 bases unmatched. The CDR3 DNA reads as TGCGCCAGCAGCTTGGAGCTAGCGGGAGGTGATTCAGATACGCAGTATTTT. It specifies CASSLELAGGDSDTQYF.

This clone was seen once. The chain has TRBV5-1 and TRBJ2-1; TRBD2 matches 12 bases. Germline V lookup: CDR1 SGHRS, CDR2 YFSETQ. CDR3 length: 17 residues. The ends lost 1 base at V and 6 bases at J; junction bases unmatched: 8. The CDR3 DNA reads TGCGCCAGCAGCTTGACTCTAGCGGGAGGGGGGAGCAATGAGCAGTTCTTC. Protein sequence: CASSLTLAGGGSNEQFF.

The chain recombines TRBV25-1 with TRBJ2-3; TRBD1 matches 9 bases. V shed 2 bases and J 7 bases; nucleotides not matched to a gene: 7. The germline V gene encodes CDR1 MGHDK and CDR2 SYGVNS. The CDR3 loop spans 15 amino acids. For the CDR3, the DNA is TGTGCCAGCAGTGAAACGGGACAGGGAGGGAATACGCAGTATTTT. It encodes CASSETGQGGNTQYF.

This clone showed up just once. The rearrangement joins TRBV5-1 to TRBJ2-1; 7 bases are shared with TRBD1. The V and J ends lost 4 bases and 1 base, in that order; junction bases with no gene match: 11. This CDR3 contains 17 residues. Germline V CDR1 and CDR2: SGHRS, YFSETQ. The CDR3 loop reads CASSVYRGEGSYNEQFF. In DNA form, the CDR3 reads TGCGCCAGCAGCGTATACAGGGGAGAGGGATCCTACAATGAGCAGTTCTTC.

The CDR3 DNA is TGTGCCAGCCGGTTAAGGGGTGAGCAGTTCTTC. Its translation is CASRLRGEQFF. The chain has TRBV2 and TRBJ2-1; a weak D match, TRBD1 (5 bases). The CDR3 is 11 amino acids. Trimming took 8 bases from V and 9 from J, leaving 11 bases between them. CDR1 is SNHLY, CDR2 FYNNEI, per germline.

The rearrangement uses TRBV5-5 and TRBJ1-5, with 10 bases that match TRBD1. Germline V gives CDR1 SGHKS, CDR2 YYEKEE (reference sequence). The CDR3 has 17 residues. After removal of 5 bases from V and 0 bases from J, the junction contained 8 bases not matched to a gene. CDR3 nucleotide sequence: TGTGCCAGCAGTGGTGGGACAGGGGACTTTAGCAATCAGCCCCAGCATTTT. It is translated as CASSGGTGDFSNQPQHF.

CDR3 in DNA: TGTGCCAGCTCACCAACAGGCGCAGATACGCAGTATTTT. It translates to CASSPTGADTQYF. The chain couples TRBV18 to TRBJ2-3; tentatively, D is TRBD1 (5 bases). The CDR3 extends over 13 amino acids. CDR1 and CDR2 from the germline V gene are KGHSH and LQKENI. V lost 2 bases, J lost 4 bases, and 7 bases lay in between.

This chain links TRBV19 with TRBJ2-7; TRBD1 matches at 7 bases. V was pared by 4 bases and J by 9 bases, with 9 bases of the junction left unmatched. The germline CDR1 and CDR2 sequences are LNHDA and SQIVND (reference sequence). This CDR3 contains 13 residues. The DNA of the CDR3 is TGTGCCAGTAGTACTGCGGACAGGCAGTGGCAGTACTTC. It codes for CASSTADRQWQYF. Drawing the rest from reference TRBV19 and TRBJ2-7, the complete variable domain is DGGITQSPKYLFRKEGQNVTLSCEQNLNHDAMYWYRQDPGQGLRLIYYSQIVNDFQKGDIAEGYSVSREKKESFPLTVTSAQKNPTAFYLCASSTADRQWQYFGPGTRLTVT.

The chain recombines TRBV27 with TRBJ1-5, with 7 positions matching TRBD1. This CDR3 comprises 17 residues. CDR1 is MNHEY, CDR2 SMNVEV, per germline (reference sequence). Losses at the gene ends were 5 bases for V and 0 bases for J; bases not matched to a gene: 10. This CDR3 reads CASSPLAGGNSNQPQHF. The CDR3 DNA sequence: TGTGCCAGCAGTCCCCTCGCAGGGGGGAATAGCAATCAGCCCCAGCATTTT.

CDR3 bases: TGTGCCATCAGCGACAGAGGGGGACTAGCGACTGGAGACAATGAGCAGTTCTTC. Translation gives CAISDRGGLATGDNEQFF. The V and J genes are TRBV10-3 and TRBJ2-1; TRBD2 matches at 10 bases. The V segment lost 6 bases and the J segment 5 bases; nucleotides outside the gene matches: 16. This CDR3 comprises 18 residues. Germline-derived CDR1 and CDR2 are ENHRY and SYGVKD.

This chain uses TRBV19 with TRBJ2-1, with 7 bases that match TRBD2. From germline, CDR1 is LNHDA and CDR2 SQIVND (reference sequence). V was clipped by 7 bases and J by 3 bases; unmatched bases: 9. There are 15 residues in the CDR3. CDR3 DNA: TGTGCCAGTAAATTCGGGCTAGCGGACTACAATGAGCAGTTCTTC. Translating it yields CASKFGLADYNEQFF. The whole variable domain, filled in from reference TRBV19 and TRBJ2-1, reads DGGITQSPKYLFRKEGQNVTLSCEQNLNHDAMYWYRQDPGQGLRLIYYSQIVNDFQKGDIAEGYSVSREKKESFPLTVTSAQKNPTAFYLCASKFGLADYNEQFFGPGTRLTVL.

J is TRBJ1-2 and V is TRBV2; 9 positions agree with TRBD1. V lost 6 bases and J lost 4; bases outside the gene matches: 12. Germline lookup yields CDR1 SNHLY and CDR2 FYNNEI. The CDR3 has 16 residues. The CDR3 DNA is TGTGCCAGCAGACTCTTCCGGGACAGGGATGGCTATGGCTACACCTTC. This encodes CASRLFRDRDGYGYTF.

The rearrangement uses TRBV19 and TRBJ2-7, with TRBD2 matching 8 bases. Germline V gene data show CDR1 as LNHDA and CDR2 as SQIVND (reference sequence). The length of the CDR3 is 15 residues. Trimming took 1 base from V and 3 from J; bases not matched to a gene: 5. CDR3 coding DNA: TGTGCCAGTAGTATAGGCAGCGGGAGAGGCTACGAGCAGTACTTC. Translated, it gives CASSIGSGRGYEQYF.

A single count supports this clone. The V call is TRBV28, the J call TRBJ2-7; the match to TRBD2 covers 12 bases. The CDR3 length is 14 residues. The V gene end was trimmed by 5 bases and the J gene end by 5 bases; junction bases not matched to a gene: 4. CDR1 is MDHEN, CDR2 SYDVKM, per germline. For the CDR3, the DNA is TGTGCCAGCAGTCGGACTAGCGGGAAAAACGAGCAGTACTTC. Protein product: CASSRTSGKNEQYF.

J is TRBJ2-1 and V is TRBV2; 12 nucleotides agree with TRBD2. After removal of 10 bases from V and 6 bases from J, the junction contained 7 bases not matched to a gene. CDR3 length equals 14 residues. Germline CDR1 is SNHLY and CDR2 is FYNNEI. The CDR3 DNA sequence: TGTGCCACCCCGAGGACTAGCGGGATCAATGAGCAGTTCTTC. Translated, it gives CATPRTSGINEQFF.

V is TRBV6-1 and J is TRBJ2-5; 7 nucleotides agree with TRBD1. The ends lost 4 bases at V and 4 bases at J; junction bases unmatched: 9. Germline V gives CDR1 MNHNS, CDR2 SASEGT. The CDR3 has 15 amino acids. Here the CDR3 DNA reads TGTGCCAGCAGTGCCACCTGGAACAGGGGAGAGACCCAGTACTTC. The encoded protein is CASSATWNRGETQYF.

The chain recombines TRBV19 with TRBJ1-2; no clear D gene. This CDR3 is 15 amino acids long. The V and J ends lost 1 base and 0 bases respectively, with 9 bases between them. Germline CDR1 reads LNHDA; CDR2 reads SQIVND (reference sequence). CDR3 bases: TGTGCCAGTAGTATAGTAAAGGGAGCTAACTATGGCTACACCTTC. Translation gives CASSIVKGANYGYTF.